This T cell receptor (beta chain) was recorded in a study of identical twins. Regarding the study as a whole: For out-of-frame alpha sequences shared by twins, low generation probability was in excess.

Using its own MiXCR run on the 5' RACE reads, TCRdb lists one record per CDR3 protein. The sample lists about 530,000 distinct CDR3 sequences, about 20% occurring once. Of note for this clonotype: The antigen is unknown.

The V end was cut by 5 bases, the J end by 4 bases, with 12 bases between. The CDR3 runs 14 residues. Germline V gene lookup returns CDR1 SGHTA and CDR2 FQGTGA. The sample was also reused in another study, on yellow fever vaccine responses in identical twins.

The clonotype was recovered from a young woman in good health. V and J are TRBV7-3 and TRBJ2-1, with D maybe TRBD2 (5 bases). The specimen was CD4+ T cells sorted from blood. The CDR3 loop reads CASSPEAGYNEQFF. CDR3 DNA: TGTGCCAGCAGCCCTGAGGCGGGTTACAATGAGCAGTTCTTC.